This passage covers 18 T cell receptor beta chains from one sample sequenced in a study of cytomegalovirus exposure and HLA in healthy donors. It was with 60 Vbeta and 13 Jbeta primers that the PCR ran. Assay used: immunoSEQ multiplex PCR; TCRdb lists only in-frame clones, some missing. Of 60,000 to 75,000 clones in the sample, about 73% were seen once. Sequencing was done on a sample of PBMCs. The receptors derive from a woman aged 55-75 years in good health and CMV-seropositive.

The CDR3 loop reads CASSQDIYGSGNTIYF. CDR3 nucleotide sequence: TGTGCCAGCAGCCAAGATATCTACGGGTCTGGAAACACCATATATTTT. The chain links TRBV4-2 to TRBJ1-3, with D uncertain. Between the trimmed V and J ends, which lost 0 bases and 1 base, there was a span of 10 bases. This CDR3 spans 16 amino acids. Germline-derived CDR1 and CDR2 are LGHNA and YNFKEQ.

The chain recombines TRBV4-1 with TRBJ2-3; a possible D gene is TRBD2 (5 bases). The CDR3 extends over 14 amino acids. Germline lookup yields CDR1 MGHRA and CDR2 YSYEKL. V gave up 7 bases and J gave up 0 bases, with 11 bases separating them. In DNA form, the CDR3 reads TGCGCCAGCACCCGGGGAATTAGCACAGATACGCAGTATTTT. Its protein product is CASTRGISTDTQYF.

The rearrangement links TRBV10-1 to TRBJ1-5; no firm D call. V was pared by 1 base and J by 1 base, with 8 bases between. Germline lookup yields CDR1 WNHNN and CDR2 SYGVQD (reference sequence). The CDR3 covers 15 residues. The CDR3 here is CASSELVGSNQPQHF. The CDR3, as DNA: TGCGCCAGCAGTGAGTTGGTGGGCAGCAATCAGCCCCAGCATTTT.

J is TRBJ2-5 and V is TRBV5-4, with D uncertain. Per germline, CDR1 SGHNT and CDR2 YYREEE (reference sequence). Trimming shortened V by 4 bases and J by 1 base, and 5 bases separated the two germline ends. The CDR3 sequence is 12 residues long. This CDR3 reads CASSGSQETQYF. DNA of the CDR3: TGTGCCAGCAGCGGTAGCCAAGAGACCCAGTACTTC. Complete variable domain (other parts from reference TRBV5-4 and TRBJ2-5): ETGVTQSPTHLIKTRGQQVTLRCSSQSGHNTVSWYQQALGQGPQFIFQYYREEENGRGNFPPRFSGLQFPNYSSELNVNALELDDSALYLCASSGSQETQYFGPGTRLLVL.

V and J are TRBV2 and TRBJ2-6; unclear D gene. The CDR3 is made up of 15 amino acids. Germline V gene lookup returns CDR1 SNHLY and CDR2 FYNNEI. Trimming left V 7 bases short and J 0 bases short, with 10 bases between. CDR3 nucleotide sequence: TGTGCCAGCACTAACGAGGCCTCTGGGGCCAACGTCCTGACTTTC. This translates into CASTNEASGANVLTF. The variable domain in full, with the rest retrieved from reference TRBV2 and TRBJ2-6, is EPEVTQTPSHQVTQMGQEVILRCVPISNHLYFYWYRQILGQKVEFLVSFYNNEISEKSEIFDDQFSVERPDGSNFTLKIRSTKLEDSAMYFCASTNEASGANVLTFGAGSRLTVL.

The V call is TRBV7-8, the J call TRBJ2-2; D call uncertain. Germline-derived CDR1 and CDR2 are SGHVS and FQNEAQ. V was cut by 6 bases and J by 1 base, with 3 bases left in between. The CDR3 has 12 amino acids. Here the CDR3 reads CASRQNTGELFF. The CDR3 DNA follows: TGTGCCAGCAGACAGAACACCGGGGAGCTGTTTTTT. The whole variable domain, filled in from reference TRBV7-8 and TRBJ2-2, reads GAGVSQSPRYKVAKRGQDVALRCDPISGHVSLFWYQQALGQGPEFLTYFQNEAQLDKSGLPSDRFFAERPEGSVSTLKIQRTQQEDSAVYLCASRQNTGELFFGEGSRLTVL.

This clone occurred a few times. This rearrangement joins TRBV5-1 to TRBJ2-4; TRBD2 matches at 12 bases. This CDR3 contains 17 residues. Germline loops: CDR1 SGHRS, CDR2 YFSETQ. V lost 0 bases to trimming and J lost 9 bases; unmatched junction nucleotides: 10. The CDR3 nucleotides are TGCGCCAGCAGCTTGGAAGGACTAGCGGGGAGCGTGCCCATTCAGTACTTC. Its translation is CASSLEGLAGSVPIQYF.

The chain carries TRBV30 and TRBJ2-7; 8 bases fit TRBD2. The CDR3 sequence is 15 residues long. Germline CDR1 GTSNPN, CDR2 SVGIG (reference sequence). V lost 2 bases, J lost 0 bases, and 6 bases stayed unmatched. Written as DNA, the CDR3 is TGTGCCTGGAGTCCCTTAGCGGGGCTCTCCTACGAGCAGTACTTC. Translation gives CAWSPLAGLSYEQYF.

DNA for the CDR3: TGTGCCAGCTCACCACGGGCACAGAACACTGAAGCTTTCTTT. Its protein product is CASSPRAQNTEAFF. The chain recombines TRBV18 with TRBJ1-1; D ambiguous. Trimming cost V 1 base and J 1 base, with 7 bases left between them. CDR1 and CDR2 (germline): KGHSH, LQKENI. The CDR3 runs 14 residues.

This clone occurred once. This CDR3 is CASSNGLDEQFF. The CDR3 bases are TGTGCCAGCAGTAACGGCCTAGATGAGCAGTTCTTC. This chain links TRBV7-8 with TRBJ2-1; D gene uncertain. Germline V gene data show CDR1 as SGHVS and CDR2 as FQNEAQ. There are 12 residues in the CDR3. The V and J ends lost 6 bases and 8 bases respectively, with 11 bases between them.

In its sample, this clone was seen once. The chain links TRBV6-1 to TRBJ1-2; unclear D gene. Germline values: CDR1 MNHNS, CDR2 SASEGT. The V and J ends lost 3 bases and 5 bases respectively, with 10 bases between them. The CDR3 runs to 13 residues. DNA for the CDR3: TGTGCCAGCAGTGAGGCAGGCCTTTATGGCTACACCTTC. Its protein product is CASSEAGLYGYTF.

The rearrangement links TRBV7-9 to TRBJ2-5; D possibly corresponds to TRBD1 (7 bases). The V gene's germline CDR1 is SEHNR and CDR2 FQNEAQ (reference sequence). The CDR3 length is 15 residues. The V and J ends lost 0 bases and 4 bases respectively, with 12 bases between them. The CDR3 nucleotides read TGTGCCAGCAGCTTAGCGCGTCAGGGGGGAGAGACCCAGTACTTC. It specifies CASSLARQGGETQYF.

The rearrangement links TRBV5-1 to TRBJ1-1, with a tentative D call TRBD1 (5 bases). The V end lost 4 bases, the J end lost 2 bases, and 9 bases lay between the germline ends. From germline, CDR1 is SGHRS and CDR2 YFSETQ. The CDR3 runs to 13 residues. CDR3 loop: CASSPWGNTEAFF. The CDR3 region has the DNA TGCGCCAGCAGCCCCTGGGGCAACACTGAAGCTTTCTTT.

The chain joins TRBV6-6 to TRBJ1-1; 9 bases fit TRBD1. With 8 bases clipped from V and 4 bases from J, the junction kept 5 bases outside the gene matches. This CDR3 spans 13 amino acids. CDR1 is MNHNY and CDR2 is SVGAGI in the germline V gene (reference sequence). This CDR3 is CASLDRGGTEAFF. As DNA, the CDR3 is TGTGCCAGCCTGGACAGGGGAGGCACTGAAGCTTTCTTT.

J is TRBJ2-3 and V is TRBV6-1; TRBD2 aligns across 9 bases. CDR1 and CDR2 from the germline V gene are MNHNS and SASEGT. The CDR3 has 16 amino acids. Germline trimming cut 4 bases from V and 2 bases from J; bases unmatched to any gene: 7. As DNA, the CDR3 is TGTGCCAGCAGTGGGGCTAGCGGGGTTGACACAGATACGCAGTATTTT. Protein sequence: CASSGASGVDTDTQYF.

The table lists this clone with a few counts. The rearrangement links TRBV6-5 to TRBJ2-7, with 8 bases matching TRBD1. Germline values: CDR1 MNHEY, CDR2 SVGAGI. The CDR3 contains 14 residues. V lost 5 bases, J lost 6 bases, and 9 bases stayed unmatched. This CDR3 is CASSNRDRRGEQYF. For the CDR3, the DNA is TGTGCCAGCAGTAACCGGGACAGGAGGGGCGAGCAGTACTTC.

Only a few counts were recorded for this clone. This sample also contains other DNA sequences that code for the same CDR3. V gene TRBV2 combines with J gene TRBJ1-2; TRBD1 matches at 7 bases. Germline loops: CDR1 SNHLY, CDR2 FYNNEI. The CDR3 loop spans 12 amino acids. The V segment lost 4 bases and the J segment 6 bases; nucleotides outside the gene matches: 2. CDR3 residues: CASSVTGDGYTF. Here the CDR3 DNA reads TGTGCCAGCAGTGTAACAGGGGATGGCTACACCTTC.

This clone was detected a few times. The gene calls are TRBV5-1 and TRBJ2-3, with TRBD2 matching 12 bases. Trimming cost V 4 bases and J 0 bases; bases outside gene matches: 6. Per germline, CDR1 SGHRS and CDR2 YFSETQ. The CDR3 has 17 amino acids. CDR3 sequence (DNA): TGCGCCAGCAGCCAGAGACTAGCGGGAGTTAGCACAGATACGCAGTATTTT. The encoded protein is CASSQRLAGVSTDTQYF. Full variable domain (rest looked up from reference TRBV5-1 and TRBJ2-3): KAGVTQTPRYLIKTRGQQVTLSCSPISGHRSVSWYQQTPGQGLQFLFEYFSETQRNKGNFPGRFSGRQFSNSRSEMNVSTLELGDSALYLCASSQRLAGVSTDTQYFGPGTRLTVL.